This T cell receptor beta chain was identified in a study of vaccination effects on CD4 cells after COVID-19. Background on the study: Two convalescent patients were sampled 16 days and one week before vaccination.

The V and J ends lost 5 bases and 4 bases respectively, with 18 bases between them. Per germline, CDR1 SGHVS and CDR2 FQNEAQ. The CDR3 contains 16 residues. Between days 9 and 10 of culture, CD4+ T cells were separated out. Regarding this clone: Its target is not known.

Using immunoSEQ multiplex PCR, the repertoire was profiled, and TCRdb retains in-frame clones only, with some absent. Here the sample spans some 63,000 clones, under 80% being singletons. The V and J genes are TRBV7-8 and TRBJ2-1; no reliable D call. This TCR came from a human donor who had a prior SARS-CoV-2 infection. This specimen consisted of CD4+ T cells from PBMCs cultured without peptide, obtained before COVID-19 vaccination. DNA for the CDR3: TGTGCCAGCAGCCCATCCTCAGGTTGGGATTACAATGAGCAGTTCTTC. Translating it yields CASSPSSGWDYNEQFF.